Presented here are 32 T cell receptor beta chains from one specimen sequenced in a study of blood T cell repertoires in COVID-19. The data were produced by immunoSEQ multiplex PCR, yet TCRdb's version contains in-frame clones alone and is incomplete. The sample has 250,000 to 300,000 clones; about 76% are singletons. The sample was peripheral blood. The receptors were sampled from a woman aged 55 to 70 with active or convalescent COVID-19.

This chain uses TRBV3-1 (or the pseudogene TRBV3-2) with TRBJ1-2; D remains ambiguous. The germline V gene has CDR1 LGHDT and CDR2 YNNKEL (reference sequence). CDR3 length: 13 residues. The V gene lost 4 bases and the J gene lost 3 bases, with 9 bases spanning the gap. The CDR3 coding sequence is TGTGCCAGCAGCCTCGGGAGTGACTATGGCTACACCTTC. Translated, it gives CASSLGSDYGYTF.

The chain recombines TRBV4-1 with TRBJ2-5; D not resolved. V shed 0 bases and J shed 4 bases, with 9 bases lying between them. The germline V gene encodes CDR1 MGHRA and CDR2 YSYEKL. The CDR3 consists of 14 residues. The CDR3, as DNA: TGCGCCAGCAGCCAAGACGAGTTAAGAGAGACCCAGTACTTC. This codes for CASSQDELRETQYF.

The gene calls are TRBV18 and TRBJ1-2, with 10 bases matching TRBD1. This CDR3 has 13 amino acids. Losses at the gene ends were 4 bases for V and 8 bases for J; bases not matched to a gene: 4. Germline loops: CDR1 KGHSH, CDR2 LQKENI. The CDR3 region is CASSQTGGEGYTF. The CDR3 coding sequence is TGTGCCAGCTCACAGACAGGGGGCGAAGGCTACACCTTC.

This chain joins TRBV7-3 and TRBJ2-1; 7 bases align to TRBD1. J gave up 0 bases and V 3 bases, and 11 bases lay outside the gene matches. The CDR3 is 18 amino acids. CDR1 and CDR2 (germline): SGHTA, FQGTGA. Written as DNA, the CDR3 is TGTGCCAGCAGCTTTCGCAACGCAGCAGGGGGCTCCTACAATGAGCAGTTCTTC. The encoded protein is CASSFRNAAGGSYNEQFF.

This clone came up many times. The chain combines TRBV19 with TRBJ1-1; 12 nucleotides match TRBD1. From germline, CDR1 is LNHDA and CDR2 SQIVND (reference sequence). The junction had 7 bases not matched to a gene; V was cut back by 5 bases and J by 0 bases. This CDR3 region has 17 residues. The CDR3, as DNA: TGTGCCAGTAGTCCCCCGGGACAGGGGGCCTTGAACACTGAAGCTTTCTTT. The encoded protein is CASSPPGQGALNTEAFF.

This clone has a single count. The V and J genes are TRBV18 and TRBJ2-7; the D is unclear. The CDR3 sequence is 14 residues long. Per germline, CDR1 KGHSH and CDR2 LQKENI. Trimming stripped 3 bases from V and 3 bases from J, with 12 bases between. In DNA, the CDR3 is TGTGCCAGCTCACCGGGTCTGCCTAGCTACGAGCAGTACTTC. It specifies CASSPGLPSYEQYF.

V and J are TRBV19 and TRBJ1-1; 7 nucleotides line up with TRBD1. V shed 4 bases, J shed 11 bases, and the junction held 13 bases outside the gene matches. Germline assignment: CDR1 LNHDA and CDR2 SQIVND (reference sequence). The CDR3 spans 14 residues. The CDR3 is CASSNVGRGNAAFF. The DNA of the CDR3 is TGTGCCAGTAGTAATGTTGGCAGGGGGAACGCCGCTTTCTTT. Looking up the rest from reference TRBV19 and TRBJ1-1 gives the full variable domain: DGGITQSPKYLFRKEGQNVTLSCEQNLNHDAMYWYRQDPGQGLRLIYYSQIVNDFQKGDIAEGYSVSREKKESFPLTVTSAQKNPTAFYLCASSNVGRGNAAFFGQGTRLTVV.

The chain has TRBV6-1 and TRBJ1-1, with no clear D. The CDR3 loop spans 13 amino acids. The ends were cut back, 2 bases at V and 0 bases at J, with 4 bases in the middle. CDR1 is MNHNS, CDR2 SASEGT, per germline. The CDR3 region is CASSEQVNTEAFF. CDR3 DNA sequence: TGTGCCAGCAGTGAACAGGTGAACACTGAAGCTTTCTTT.

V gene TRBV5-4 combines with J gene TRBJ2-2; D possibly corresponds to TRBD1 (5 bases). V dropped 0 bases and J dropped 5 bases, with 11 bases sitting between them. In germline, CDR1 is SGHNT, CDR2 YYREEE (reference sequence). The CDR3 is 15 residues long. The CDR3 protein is CASSLAGMRTGELFF. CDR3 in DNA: TGTGCCAGCAGCTTGGCAGGGATGAGGACCGGGGAGCTGTTTTTT.

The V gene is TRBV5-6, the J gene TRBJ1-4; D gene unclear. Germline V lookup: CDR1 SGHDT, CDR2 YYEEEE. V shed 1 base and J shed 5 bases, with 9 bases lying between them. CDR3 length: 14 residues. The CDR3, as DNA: TGTGCCAGCAGCTTGTCCGGGGTAAATGAAAAACTGTTTTTT. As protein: CASSLSGVNEKLFF.

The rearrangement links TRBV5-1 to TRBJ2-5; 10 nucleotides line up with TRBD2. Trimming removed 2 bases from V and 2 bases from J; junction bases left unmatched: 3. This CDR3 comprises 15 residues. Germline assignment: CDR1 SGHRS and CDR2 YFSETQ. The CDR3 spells CASSFSGGFQETQYF. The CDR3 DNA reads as TGCGCCAGCAGCTTTAGCGGGGGGTTTCAAGAGACCCAGTACTTC.

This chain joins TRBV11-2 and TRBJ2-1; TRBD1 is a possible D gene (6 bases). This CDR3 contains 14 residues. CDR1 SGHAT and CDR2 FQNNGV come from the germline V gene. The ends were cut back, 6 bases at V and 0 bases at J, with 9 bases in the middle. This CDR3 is CASRGQTSYNEQFF. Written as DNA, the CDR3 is TGTGCCAGCAGAGGACAGACCTCCTACAATGAGCAGTTCTTC.

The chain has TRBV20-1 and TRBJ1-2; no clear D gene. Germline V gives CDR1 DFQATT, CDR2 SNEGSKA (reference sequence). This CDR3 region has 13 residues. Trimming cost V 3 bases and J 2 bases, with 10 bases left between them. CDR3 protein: CSASGLRNYGYTF. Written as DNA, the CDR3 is TGCAGTGCTAGTGGGCTGCGGAACTATGGCTACACCTTC.

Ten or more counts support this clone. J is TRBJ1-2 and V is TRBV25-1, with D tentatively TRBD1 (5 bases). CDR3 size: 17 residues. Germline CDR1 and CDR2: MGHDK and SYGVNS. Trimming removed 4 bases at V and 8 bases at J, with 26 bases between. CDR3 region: CASSAKRGQRVWGGYTF. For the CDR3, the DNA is TGTGCCAGCAGTGCGAAAAGGGGCCAGCGGGTCTGGGGAGGCTACACCTTC.

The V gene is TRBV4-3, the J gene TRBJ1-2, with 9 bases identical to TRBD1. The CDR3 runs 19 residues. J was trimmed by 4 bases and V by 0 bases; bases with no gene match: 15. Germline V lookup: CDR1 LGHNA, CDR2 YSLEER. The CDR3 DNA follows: TGCGCCAGCAGCCAAGACTTCACAGGGGGCGCGTTGGCTTTCTATGGCTACACCTTC. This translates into CASSQDFTGGALAFYGYTF.

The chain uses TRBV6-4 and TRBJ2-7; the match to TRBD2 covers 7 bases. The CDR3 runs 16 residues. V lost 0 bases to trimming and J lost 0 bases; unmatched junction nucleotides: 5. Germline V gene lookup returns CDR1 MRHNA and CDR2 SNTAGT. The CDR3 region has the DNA TGTGCCAGCAGTGACTCCCCGACTAGCAACTCCTACGAGCAGTACTTC. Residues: CASSDSPTSNSYEQYF.

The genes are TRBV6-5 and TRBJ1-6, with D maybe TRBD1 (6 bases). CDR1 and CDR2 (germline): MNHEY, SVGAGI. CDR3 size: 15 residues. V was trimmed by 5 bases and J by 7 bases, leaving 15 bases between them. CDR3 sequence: CASSRQAGWNSPLHF. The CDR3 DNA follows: TGTGCCAGCAGTAGACAGGCGGGTTGGAATTCACCCCTCCACTTT.

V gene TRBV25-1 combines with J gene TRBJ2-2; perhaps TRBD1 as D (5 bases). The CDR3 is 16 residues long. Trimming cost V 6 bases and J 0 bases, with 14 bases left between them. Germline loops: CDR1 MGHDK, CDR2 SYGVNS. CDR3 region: CASRKGSFANTGELFF. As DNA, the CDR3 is TGTGCCAGCAGAAAGGGGTCGTTCGCGAACACCGGGGAGCTGTTTTTT.

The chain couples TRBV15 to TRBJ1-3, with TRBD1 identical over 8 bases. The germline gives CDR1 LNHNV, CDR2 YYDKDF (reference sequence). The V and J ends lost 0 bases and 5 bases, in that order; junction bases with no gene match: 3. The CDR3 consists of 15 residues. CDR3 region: CATSRDRTGRNTIYF. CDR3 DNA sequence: TGTGCCACCAGCAGAGACCGGACAGGGAGAAACACCATATATTTT.

CDR3 loop: CASSVALGQVPYEQYF. CDR3 nucleotide sequence: TGTGCCAGTAGTGTGGCCTTGGGACAGGTCCCCTACGAGCAGTACTTC. The gene calls are TRBV19 and TRBJ2-7, with 8 nucleotides matching TRBD1. The CDR3 totals 16 residues. V dropped 5 bases and J dropped 2; count of bases not matched to a gene: 11. Germline V lookup: CDR1 LNHDA, CDR2 SQIVND (reference sequence).

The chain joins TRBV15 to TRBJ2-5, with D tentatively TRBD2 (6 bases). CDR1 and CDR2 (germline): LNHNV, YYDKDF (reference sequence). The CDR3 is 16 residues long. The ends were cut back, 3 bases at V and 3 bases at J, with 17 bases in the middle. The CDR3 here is CATSRDYIGSEETQYF. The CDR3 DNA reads TGTGCCACCAGCAGGGACTACATTGGCTCAGAAGAGACCCAGTACTTC. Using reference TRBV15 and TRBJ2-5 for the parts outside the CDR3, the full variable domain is DAMVIQNPRYQVTQFGKPVTLSCSQTLNHNVMYWYQQKSSQAPKLLFHYYDKDFNNEADTPDNFQSRRPNTSFCFLDIRSPGLGDTAMYLCATSRDYIGSEETQYFGPGTRLLVL.

The CDR3 loop is CASSPTPRGEGYEQYF. CDR3 DNA: TGTGCCAGCAGCCCGACCCCCCGCGGGGAAGGCTACGAGCAGTACTTC. This chain uses TRBV5-5 with TRBJ2-7, with TRBD2 as a possible D gene (6 bases). This CDR3 has 16 residues. V gave up 4 bases and J gave up 3 bases, with 20 bases separating them. Per the germline V gene, CDR1 is SGHKS and CDR2 is YYEKEE (reference sequence).

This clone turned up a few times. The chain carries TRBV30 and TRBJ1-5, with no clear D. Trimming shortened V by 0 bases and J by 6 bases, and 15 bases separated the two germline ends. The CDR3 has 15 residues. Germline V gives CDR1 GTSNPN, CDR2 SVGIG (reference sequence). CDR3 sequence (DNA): TGTGCCTGGAGTGTACAAGGCCGGGGTAGTCAGCCCCAGCATTTT. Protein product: CAWSVQGRGSQPQHF.

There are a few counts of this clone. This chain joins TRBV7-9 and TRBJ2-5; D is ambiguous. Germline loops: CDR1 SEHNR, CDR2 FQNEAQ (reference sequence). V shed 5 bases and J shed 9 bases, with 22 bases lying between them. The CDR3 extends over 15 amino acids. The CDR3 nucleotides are TGTGCCAGCAGCCCACCGGGTGGAGCTCGGAGTGCCCAGTACTTC. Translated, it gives CASSPPGGARSAQYF. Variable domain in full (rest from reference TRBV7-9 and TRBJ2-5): DTGVSQNPRHKITKRGQNVTFRCDPISEHNRLYWYRQTLGQGPEFLTYFQNEAQLEKSRLLSDRFSAERPKGSFSTLEIQRTEQGDSAMYLCASSPPGGARSAQYFGPGTRLLVL.

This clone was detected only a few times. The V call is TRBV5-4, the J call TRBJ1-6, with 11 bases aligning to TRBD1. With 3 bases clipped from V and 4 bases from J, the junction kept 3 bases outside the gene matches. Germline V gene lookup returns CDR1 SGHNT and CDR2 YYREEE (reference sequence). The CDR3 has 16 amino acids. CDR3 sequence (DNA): TGTGCCAGCAGCTCGGACAGGGGGCTTTATAATTCACCCCTCCACTTT. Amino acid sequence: CASSSDRGLYNSPLHF.

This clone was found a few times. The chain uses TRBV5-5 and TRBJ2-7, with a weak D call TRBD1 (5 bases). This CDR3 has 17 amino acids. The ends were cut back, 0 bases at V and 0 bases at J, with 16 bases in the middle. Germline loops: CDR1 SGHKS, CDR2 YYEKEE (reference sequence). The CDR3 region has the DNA TGTGCCAGCAGCTTGGTGTTTGCACAGGCACTCTCCTACGAGCAGTACTTC. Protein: CASSLVFAQALSYEQYF.

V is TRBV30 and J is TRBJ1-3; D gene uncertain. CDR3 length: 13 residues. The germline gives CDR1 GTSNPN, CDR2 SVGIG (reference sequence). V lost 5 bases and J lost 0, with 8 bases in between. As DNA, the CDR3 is TGTGCCTGGCAAAGCGGCTCTGGAAACACCATATATTTT. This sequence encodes CAWQSGSGNTIYF.

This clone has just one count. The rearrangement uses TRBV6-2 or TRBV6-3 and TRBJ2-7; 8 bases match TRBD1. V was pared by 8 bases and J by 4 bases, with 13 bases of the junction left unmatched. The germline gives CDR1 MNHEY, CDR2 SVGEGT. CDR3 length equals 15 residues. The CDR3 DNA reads TGTGCCAGCGGCCCCCCGGGACAGGTTAGGTACGAGCAGTACTTC. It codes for CASGPPGQVRYEQYF.

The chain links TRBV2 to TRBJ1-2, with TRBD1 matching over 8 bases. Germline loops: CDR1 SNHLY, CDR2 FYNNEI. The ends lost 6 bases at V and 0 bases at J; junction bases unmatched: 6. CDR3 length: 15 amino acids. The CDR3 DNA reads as TGTGCCAGCAGCGTTACAGGGGGAGCTAACTATGGCTACACCTTC. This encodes CASSVTGGANYGYTF.

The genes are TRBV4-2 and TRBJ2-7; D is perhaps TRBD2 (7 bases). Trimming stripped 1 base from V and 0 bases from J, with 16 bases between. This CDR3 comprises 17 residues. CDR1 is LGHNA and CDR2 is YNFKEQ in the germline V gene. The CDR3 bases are TGTGCCAGCAGCCAAGTCTCTGCGGGGGCCCCCTCCTACGAGCAGTACTTC. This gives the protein CASSQVSAGAPSYEQYF.

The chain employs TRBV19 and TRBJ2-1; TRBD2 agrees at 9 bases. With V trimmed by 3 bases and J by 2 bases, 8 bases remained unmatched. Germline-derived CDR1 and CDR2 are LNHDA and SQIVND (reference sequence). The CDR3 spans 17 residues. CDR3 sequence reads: CASSISSGGTPYNEQFF. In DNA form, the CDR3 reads TGTGCCAGTAGTATTAGCAGCGGGGGGACTCCCTACAATGAGCAGTTCTTC.

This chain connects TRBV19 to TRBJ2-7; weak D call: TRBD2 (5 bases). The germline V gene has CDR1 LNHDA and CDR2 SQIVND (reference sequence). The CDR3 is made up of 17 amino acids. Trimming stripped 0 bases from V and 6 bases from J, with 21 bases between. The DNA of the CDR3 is TGTGCCAGTAGTATAGAGCGTGGACGGGCCGGGATGGGCGAGCAGTACTTC. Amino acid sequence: CASSIERGRAGMGEQYF.